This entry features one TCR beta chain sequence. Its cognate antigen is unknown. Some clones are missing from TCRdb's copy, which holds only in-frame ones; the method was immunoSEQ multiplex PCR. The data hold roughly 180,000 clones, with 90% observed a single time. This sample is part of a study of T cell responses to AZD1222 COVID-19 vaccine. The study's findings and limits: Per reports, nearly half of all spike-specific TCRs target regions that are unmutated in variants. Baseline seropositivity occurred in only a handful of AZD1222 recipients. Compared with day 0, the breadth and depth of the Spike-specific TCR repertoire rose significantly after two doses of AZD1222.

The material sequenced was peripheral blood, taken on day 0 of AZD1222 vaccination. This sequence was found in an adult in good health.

The chain's CDR3 is CASSPRDRAHNEQFF. CDR3 in DNA: TGCGCCAGCAGCCCCCGGGACAGGGCCCACAATGAGCAGTTCTTC. The gene calls are TRBV5-1 and TRBJ2-1, with TRBD1 identical over 9 bases. Per germline, CDR1 SGHRS and CDR2 YFSETQ. V lost 4 bases and J lost 5; bases outside the gene matches: 7. The CDR3 extends over 15 amino acids.